Below are 9 T cell receptor beta chains sequenced from a single sample in a study of T cells in Graves' hyperthyroidism and ophthalmopathy. Amplified TCR beta CDR3 regions derived from RNA transcripts. The study used the HTBI primer set for a first-round RT-PCR of the TCR CDR3. MiXCR was run by TCRdb on the multiplex PCR reads, yielding one entry per CDR3 protein. The table has around 350,000 distinct CDR3 sequences, approximately 17% seen once. Sequencing used blood. The receptor set was obtained from a woman in her twenties or thirties with Graves' hyperthyroidism that later progressed to Graves' ophthalmopathy.

This chain joins TRBV12-3 or TRBV12-4 and TRBJ2-1; possibly TRBD2 for D (7 bases). V shed 5 bases and J shed 8 bases, with 13 bases lying between them. This CDR3 region has 13 residues. The CDR3 region is CASSPRGADEQFF. The CDR3 bases are TGTGCCAGCAGTCCCCGGGGGGCGGATGAGCAGTTCTTC.

This clonotype appeared many times. The rearrangement joins TRBV10-3 to TRBJ2-3; 8 bases are a match to TRBD2. V trimming: 10 bases; J trimming: 2 bases; junction bases outside the gene matches: 8. Germline V lookup: CDR1 ENHRY, CDR2 SYGVKD. The CDR3 runs 14 residues. The CDR3 sequence is CATASGRNTDTQYF. CDR3 nucleotides: TGTGCCACGGCTAGCGGGCGAAACACAGATACGCAGTATTTT.

This clonotype appeared many times. This chain connects TRBV12-3 or TRBV12-4 to TRBJ1-5; 7 bases align to TRBD1. Germline trimming cut 6 bases from V and 6 bases from J; bases unmatched to any gene: 5. The CDR3 totals 13 residues. CDR3 coding DNA: TGTGCCAGCAGAATAGGGGGCAGTCAGCCCCAGCATTTT. Translating gives CASRIGGSQPQHF.

This clonotype was picked up one time. The chain couples TRBV29-1 to TRBJ1-2; a weak D match, TRBD1 (6 bases). Per the germline V gene, CDR1 is SQVTM and CDR2 is ANQGSEA. Trimming removed 3 bases from V and 8 bases from J, with 13 bases in between. The CDR3 is 12 amino acids. The CDR3 nucleotides are TGCAGCGTTGAGGGGACAACCCTCGGCTACACCTTC. Translated, it gives CSVEGTTLGYTF.

The chain recombines TRBV5-1 with TRBJ2-5, with 9 bases lining up with TRBD1. V lost 0 bases, J lost 9 bases, and 12 bases stayed unmatched. The CDR3 is 16 residues long. Germline-derived CDR1 and CDR2 are SGHRS and YFSETQ. The CDR3 sequence is CASSLVGQGLGESQYF. CDR3 nucleotides: TGCGCCAGCAGCTTGGTGGGACAGGGACTCGGGGAGTCCCAGTACTTC.

There are many counts of this clonotype. V usage is TRBV6-1 and J usage is TRBJ1-1, with TRBD1 as a possible D gene (5 bases). In germline, CDR1 is MNHNS, CDR2 SASEGT. CDR3 size: 16 residues. The V and J ends lost 5 bases and 1 base respectively, with 17 bases between them. CDR3 residues: CASSSRDPGGNTEAFF. CDR3 sequence (DNA): TGTGCCAGCAGTTCCCGGGACCCTGGGGGGAACACTGAAGCTTTCTTT.

This clonotype appeared many times. This sequence joins TRBV2 and TRBJ1-4; 7 bases agree with TRBD1. This CDR3 has 13 residues. Germline lookup yields CDR1 SNHLY and CDR2 FYNNEI. Trimming cost V 5 bases and J 4 bases; bases outside gene matches: 1. The CDR3 nucleotides are TGTGCCAGCAGTAGGGACAGTAATGAAAAACTGTTTTTT. Amino acids: CASSRDSNEKLFF.

In its sample, this clonotype was seen many times. The chain has TRBV5-8 and TRBJ1-1, with a possible D match to TRBD1 (5 bases). This CDR3 has 15 amino acids. The V and J ends lost 4 bases and 4 bases respectively, with 17 bases between them. Germline V gives CDR1 SGHTS, CDR2 YDEGEE. CDR3 bases: TGTGCCAGCAGCCATTACTTCCCGGGACGCACTGAAGCTTTCTTT. It codes for CASSHYFPGRTEAFF.

The chain has TRBV10-1 and TRBJ1-1, with D perhaps matching TRBD1 (6 bases). V shed 4 bases and J shed 11 bases, with 20 bases lying between them. Germline CDR1 and CDR2: WNHNN and SYGVQD (reference sequence). CDR3 length: 14 amino acids. CDR3 in amino acids: CASSGRGQGLRAFF. CDR3 DNA: TGCGCCAGCAGTGGCCGGGGGCAGGGGCTACGGGCTTTCTTT.